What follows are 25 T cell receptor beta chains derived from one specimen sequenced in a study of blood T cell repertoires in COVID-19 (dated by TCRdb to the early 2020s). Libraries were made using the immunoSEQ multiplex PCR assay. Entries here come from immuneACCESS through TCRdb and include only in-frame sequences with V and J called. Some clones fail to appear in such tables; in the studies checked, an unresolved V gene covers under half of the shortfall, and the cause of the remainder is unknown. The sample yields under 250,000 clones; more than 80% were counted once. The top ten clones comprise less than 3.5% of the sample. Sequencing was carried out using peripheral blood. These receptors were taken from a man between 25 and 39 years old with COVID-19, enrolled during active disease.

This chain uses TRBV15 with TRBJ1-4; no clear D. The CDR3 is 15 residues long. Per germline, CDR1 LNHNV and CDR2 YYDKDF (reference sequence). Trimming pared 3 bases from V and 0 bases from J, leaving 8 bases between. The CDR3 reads CATSSQASTNEKLFF. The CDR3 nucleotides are TGTGCCACCAGCAGTCAAGCCTCAACTAATGAAAAACTGTTTTTT.

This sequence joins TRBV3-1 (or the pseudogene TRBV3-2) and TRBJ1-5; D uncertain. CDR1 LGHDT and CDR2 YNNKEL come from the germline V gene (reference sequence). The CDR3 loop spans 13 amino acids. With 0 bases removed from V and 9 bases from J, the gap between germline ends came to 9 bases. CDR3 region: CASSQDLRGPQHF. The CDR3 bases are TGTGCCAGCAGCCAAGATCTGCGGGGGCCCCAGCATTTT.

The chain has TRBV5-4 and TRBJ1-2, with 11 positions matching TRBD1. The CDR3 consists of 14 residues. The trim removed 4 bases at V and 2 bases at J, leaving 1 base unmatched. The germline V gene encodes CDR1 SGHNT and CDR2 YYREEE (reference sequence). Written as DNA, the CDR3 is TGTGCCAGCAGCCGGGACAGGGGGAACTATGGCTACACCTTC. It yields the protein CASSRDRGNYGYTF.

This CDR3 reads CASSYGWDSIYGYTF. The CDR3 bases are TGTGCCAGCAGTTACGGATGGGACAGCATCTATGGCTACACCTTC. The chain has TRBV6-5 and TRBJ1-2; TRBD1 agrees at 7 bases. Per the germline V gene, CDR1 is MNHEY and CDR2 is SVGAGI. This CDR3 spans 15 amino acids. Trimming removed 2 bases from V and 4 bases from J; junction bases left unmatched: 7.

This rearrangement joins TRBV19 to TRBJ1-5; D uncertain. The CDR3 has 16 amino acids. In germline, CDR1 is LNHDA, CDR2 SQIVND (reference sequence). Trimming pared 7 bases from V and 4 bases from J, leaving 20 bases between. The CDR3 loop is CASTSRADLPNQPQHF. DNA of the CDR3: TGTGCCAGTACTTCGCGGGCTGATCTACCTAATCAGCCCCAGCATTTT.

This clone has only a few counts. CDR3 coding DNA: TGTGCCAGCAGCGCGGATACAGGGCAGAGGAATGAAGCTTTCTTT. Its translation: CASSADTGQRNEAFF. The genes are TRBV9 and TRBJ1-1; D perhaps matches TRBD1 (6 bases). Trimming took off 3 bases at V and 7 bases at J, with 19 bases between the two ends. CDR1 is SGDLS and CDR2 is YYNGEE in the germline V gene. The CDR3 loop spans 15 amino acids.

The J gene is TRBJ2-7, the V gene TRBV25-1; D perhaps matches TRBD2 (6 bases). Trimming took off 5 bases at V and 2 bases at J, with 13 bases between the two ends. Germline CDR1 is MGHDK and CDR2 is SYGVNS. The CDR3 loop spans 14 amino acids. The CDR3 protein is CASSPGRTTYEQYF. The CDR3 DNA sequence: TGTGCCAGCAGTCCGGGACGGACTACCTACGAGCAGTACTTC.

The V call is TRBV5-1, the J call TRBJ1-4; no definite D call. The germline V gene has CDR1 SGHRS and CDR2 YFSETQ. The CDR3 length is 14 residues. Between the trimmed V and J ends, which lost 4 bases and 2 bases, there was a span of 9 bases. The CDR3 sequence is CASSVRSTNEKLFF. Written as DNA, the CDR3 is TGCGCCAGCAGCGTAAGGAGTACTAATGAAAAACTGTTTTTT.

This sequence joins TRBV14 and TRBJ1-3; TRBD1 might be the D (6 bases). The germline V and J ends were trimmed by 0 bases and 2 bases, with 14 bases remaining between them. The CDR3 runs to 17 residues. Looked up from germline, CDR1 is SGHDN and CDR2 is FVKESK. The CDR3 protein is CASSQERQVFTGNTIYF. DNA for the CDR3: TGTGCCAGCAGCCAAGAACGACAGGTCTTTACTGGAAACACCATATATTTT.

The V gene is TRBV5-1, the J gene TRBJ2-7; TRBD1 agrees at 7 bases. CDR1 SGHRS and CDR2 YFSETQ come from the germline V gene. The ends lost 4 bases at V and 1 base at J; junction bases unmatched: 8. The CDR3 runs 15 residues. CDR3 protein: CASSIKWDRSYEQYF. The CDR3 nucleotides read TGCGCCAGCAGCATAAAGTGGGACAGATCCTACGAGCAGTACTTC.

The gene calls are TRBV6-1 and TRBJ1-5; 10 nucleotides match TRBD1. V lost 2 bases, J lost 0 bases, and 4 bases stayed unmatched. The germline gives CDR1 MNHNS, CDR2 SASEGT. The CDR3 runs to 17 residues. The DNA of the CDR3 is TGTGCCAGCAGTGAACGACAGGGGGCGGGTAGCAATCAGCCCCAGCATTTT. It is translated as CASSERQGAGSNQPQHF.

The CDR3 DNA is TGTGCCAGCAGTTACTCCCCGGACAGGACCCCTGGCTACACCTTC. It codes for CASSYSPDRTPGYTF. The chain joins TRBV6-5 to TRBJ1-2; 7 bases align to TRBD1. With 0 bases clipped from V and 7 bases from J, the junction kept 8 bases outside the gene matches. The germline V gene encodes CDR1 MNHEY and CDR2 SVGAGI. The CDR3 loop spans 15 amino acids.

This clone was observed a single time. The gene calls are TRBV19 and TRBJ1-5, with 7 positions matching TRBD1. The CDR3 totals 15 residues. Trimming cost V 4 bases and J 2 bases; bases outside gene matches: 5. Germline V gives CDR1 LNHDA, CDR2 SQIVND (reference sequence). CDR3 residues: CASSKTGKGNQPQHF. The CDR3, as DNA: TGTGCCAGTAGTAAGACAGGGAAAGGCAATCAGCCCCAGCATTTT.

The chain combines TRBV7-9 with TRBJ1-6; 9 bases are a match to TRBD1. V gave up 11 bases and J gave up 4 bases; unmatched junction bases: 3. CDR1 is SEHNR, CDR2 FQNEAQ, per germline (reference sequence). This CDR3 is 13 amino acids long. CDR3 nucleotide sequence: TGTGCCGGCGGACAGGGGTATAATTCACCCCTCCACTTT. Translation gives CAGGQGYNSPLHF. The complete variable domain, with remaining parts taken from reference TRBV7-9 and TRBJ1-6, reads DTGVSQNPRHKITKRGQNVTFRCDPISEHNRLYWYRQTLGQGPEFLTYFQNEAQLEKSRLLSDRFSAERPKGSFSTLEIQRTEQGDSAMYLCAGGQGYNSPLHFGNGTRLTVT.

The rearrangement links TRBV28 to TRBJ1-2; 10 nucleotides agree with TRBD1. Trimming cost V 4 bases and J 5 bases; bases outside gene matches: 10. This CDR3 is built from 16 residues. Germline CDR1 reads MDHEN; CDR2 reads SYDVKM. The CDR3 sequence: CASSSPGQGPGYGYTF. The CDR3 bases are TGTGCCAGCAGTTCTCCGGGACAGGGGCCCGGATATGGCTACACCTTC.

CDR3 sequence reads: CASSSPGGYEQYF. In DNA form, the CDR3 reads TGTGCCAGCAGTTCCCCGGGGGGCTACGAGCAGTACTTC. V usage is TRBV28 and J usage is TRBJ2-7; 7 nucleotides agree with TRBD2. Trimming cost V 4 bases and J 3 bases; bases outside gene matches: 3. The CDR3 consists of 13 residues. Looked up from germline, CDR1 is MDHEN and CDR2 is SYDVKM.

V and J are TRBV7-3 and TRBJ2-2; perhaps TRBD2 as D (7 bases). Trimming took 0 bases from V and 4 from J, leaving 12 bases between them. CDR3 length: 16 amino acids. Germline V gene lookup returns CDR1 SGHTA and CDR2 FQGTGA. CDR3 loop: CASSLTPGGGTGELFF. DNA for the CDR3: TGTGCCAGCAGCTTAACTCCGGGGGGCGGCACCGGGGAGCTGTTTTTT.

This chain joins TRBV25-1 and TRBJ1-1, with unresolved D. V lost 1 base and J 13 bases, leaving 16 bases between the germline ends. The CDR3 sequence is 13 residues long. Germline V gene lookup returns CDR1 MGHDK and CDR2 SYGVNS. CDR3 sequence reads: CASSEWEGQRLFF. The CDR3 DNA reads TGTGCCAGCAGTGAATGGGAGGGCCAGCGCCTTTTCTTT.

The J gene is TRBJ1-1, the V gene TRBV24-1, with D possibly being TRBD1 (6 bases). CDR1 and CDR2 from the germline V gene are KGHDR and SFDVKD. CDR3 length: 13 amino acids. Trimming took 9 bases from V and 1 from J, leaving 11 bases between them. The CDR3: CATRTEKNTEAFF. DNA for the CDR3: TGTGCCACCCGGACAGAAAAGAACACTGAAGCTTTCTTT.

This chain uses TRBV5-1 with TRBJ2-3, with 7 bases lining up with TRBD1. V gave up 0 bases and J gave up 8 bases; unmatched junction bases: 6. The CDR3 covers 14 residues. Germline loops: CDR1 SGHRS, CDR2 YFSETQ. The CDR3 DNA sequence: TGCGCCAGCAGCTTGGGGACAGGCTTGGGTACGCAGTATTTT. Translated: CASSLGTGLGTQYF. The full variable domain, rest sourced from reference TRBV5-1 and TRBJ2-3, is KAGVTQTPRYLIKTRGQQVTLSCSPISGHRSVSWYQQTPGQGLQFLFEYFSETQRNKGNFPGRFSGRQFSNSRSEMNVSTLELGDSALYLCASSLGTGLGTQYFGPGTRLTVL.

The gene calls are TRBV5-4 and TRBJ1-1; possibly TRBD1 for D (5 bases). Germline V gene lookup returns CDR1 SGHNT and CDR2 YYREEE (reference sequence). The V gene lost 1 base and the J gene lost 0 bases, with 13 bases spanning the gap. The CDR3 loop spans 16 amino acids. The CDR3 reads CASSLYGAVMNTEAFF. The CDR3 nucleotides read TGTGCCAGCAGCTTGTATGGGGCAGTCATGAACACTGAAGCTTTCTTT. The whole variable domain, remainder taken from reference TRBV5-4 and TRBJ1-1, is ETGVTQSPTHLIKTRGQQVTLRCSSQSGHNTVSWYQQALGQGPQFIFQYYREEENGRGNFPPRFSGLQFPNYSSELNVNALELDDSALYLCASSLYGAVMNTEAFFGQGTRLTVV.

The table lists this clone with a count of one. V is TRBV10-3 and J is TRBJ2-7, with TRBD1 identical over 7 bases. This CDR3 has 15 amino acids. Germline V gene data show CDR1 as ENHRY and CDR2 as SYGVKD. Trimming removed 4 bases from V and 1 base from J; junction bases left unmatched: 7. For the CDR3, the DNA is TGTGCCATCAGTGTGACAGGGTTATCTTCCTACGAGCAGTACTTC. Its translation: CAISVTGLSSYEQYF.

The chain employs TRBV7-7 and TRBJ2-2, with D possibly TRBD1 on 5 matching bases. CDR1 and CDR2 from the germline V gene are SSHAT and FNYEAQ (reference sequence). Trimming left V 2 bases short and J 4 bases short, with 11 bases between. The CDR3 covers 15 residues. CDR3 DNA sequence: TGTGCCAGCAGCTTATCAGGGTTATCCACCGGGGAGCTGTTTTTT. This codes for CASSLSGLSTGELFF.

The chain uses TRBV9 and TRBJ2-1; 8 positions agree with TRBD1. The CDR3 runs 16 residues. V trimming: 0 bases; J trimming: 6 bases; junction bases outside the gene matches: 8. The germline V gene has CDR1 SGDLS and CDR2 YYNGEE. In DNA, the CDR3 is TGTGCCAGCAGCGTAGCCGGACAGGGCTCGGGCAATGAGCAGTTCTTC. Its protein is CASSVAGQGSGNEQFF.

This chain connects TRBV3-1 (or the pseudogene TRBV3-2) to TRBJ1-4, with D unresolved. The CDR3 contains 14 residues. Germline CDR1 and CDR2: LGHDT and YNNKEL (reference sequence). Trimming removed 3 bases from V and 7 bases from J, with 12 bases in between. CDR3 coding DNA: TGTGCCAGCAGCCAGGTGAGGGATGGTGAAAAACTGTTTTTT. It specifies CASSQVRDGEKLFF.